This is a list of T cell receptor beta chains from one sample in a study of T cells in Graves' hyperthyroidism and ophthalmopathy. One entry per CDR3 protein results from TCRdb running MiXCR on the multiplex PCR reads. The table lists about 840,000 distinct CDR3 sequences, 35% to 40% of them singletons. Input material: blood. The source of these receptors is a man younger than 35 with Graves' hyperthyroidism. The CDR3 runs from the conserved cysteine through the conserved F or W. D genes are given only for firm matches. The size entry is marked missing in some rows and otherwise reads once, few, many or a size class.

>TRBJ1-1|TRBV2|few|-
TGTGCCAGCAGTGAGAGGGAAAGCCCGAACACTGAAGCTTTCTTT
CASSERESPNTEAFF
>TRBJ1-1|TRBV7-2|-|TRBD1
TGTGCCAGCAGCTTGGGGCAGGGGGCGAAGGCTTTCTTT
CASSLGQGAKAFF
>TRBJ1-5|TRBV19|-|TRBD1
TGTGCCAGTAGTCCGCCTCTACAGGGGAGCAATCAGCCCCAGCATTTT
CASSPPLQGSNQPQHF
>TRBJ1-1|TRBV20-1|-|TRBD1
TGCAGTGCCTTGGACCGGGACAGTATTGAAGCTTTCTTT
CSALDRDSIEAFF
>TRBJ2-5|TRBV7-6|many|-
TGTGCCAGCAGCTTAAGAGATGGGGAGACCCAGTACTTC
CASSLRDGETQYF
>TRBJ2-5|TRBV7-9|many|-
TGTGCCAGCGGCTTCGGGGAGACCCAGTACTTC
CASGFGETQYF
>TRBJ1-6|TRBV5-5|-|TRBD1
TGTGCCAGCAGCCCTCGGGACAGCTTTAATTCACCCCTCCACTTT
CASSPRDSFNSPLHF
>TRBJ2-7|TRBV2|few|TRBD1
TGTGCCAGCAGTTCCGGGACAGGGAGGCAGTACTTC
CASSSGTGRQYF
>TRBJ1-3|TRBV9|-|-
TGTGCCAGCGCGCGCTCTGGAAACACCATATATTTT
CASARSGNTIYF
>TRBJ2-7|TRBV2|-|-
TGTGCCGTACAGGGTAGCTCCTACGAGCAGTACTTC
CAVQGSSYEQYF
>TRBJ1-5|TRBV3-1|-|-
TGTGCCAGCAGCCAAGGGCAGCTTAGCAATCAGCCCCAGCATTTT
CASSQGQLSNQPQHF
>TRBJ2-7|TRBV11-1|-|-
TGTGCCAGCAGCTTGAGTTACGAGCAGTGCTTC
CASSLSYEQCF
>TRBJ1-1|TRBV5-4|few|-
TGTGCCAGCAGCCAAGCAGCAGGGGTCGATAGGAACACTGAAGCTTTCTTT
CASSQAAGVDRNTEAFF
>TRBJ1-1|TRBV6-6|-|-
TGTGCCAGCAGTTACGGCGGGGGTTGGACTGAAGCTTTCTTT
CASSYGGGWTEAFF
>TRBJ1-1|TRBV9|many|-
TGTGCCAGCAGCGTAGAGGACAGAGACACTGAAGCTTTCTTT
CASSVEDRDTEAFF
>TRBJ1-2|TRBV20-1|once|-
TGCAGTGCTCGACGGGGACTACCAGGGCAAGCTAACTATGGCTACACCTTC
CSARRGLPGQANYGYTF
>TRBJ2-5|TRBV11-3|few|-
TGTGCCAGCAGCCCCTCGGGGGTCCAGGGAGAGACCCAGTACTTC
CASSPSGVQGETQYF
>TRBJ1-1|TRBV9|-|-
TGTGCCAGCAGCCTCGACGGGGGCACCAGAATGAACACTGAAGCTTTCTTT
CASSLDGGTRMNTEAFF
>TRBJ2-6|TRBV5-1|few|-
TGCGCCAGCAGCTCAAGTCGGGCGTCTGGGGCCAACGTCCTGACTTTC
CASSSSRASGANVLTF
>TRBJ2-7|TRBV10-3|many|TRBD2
TGTGCCATCAGTGAGCCGTTGACTAGCGGGTACTCCTACGAGCAGTACTTC
CAISEPLTSGYSYEQYF
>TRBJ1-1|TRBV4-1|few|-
TGCGCCAGCAGCCAAGATCAAACGGTTACTGAAGCTTTCTTT
CASSQDQTVTEAFF
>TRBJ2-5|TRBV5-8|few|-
TGTGCCAGCAGCTTGGGCCACAGAACCCTCGGGGAGACCCAGTACTTC
CASSLGHRTLGETQYF
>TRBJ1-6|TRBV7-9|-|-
TGTGCCAGCAGCTTTGCCCCTCCCACACGGGGGGGAAGATCCTATAATTCACCCCTCCACTTT
CASSFAPPTRGGRSYNSPLHF
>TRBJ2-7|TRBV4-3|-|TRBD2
TGCGCCAGCAGCCACCCGGGACTAGTCTACGAGCAGTACTTC
CASSHPGLVYEQYF
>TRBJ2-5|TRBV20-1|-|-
TGCAGTGCTACCCGACTCGGCGAGCCAAAGACCCAGTACTTC
CSATRLGEPKTQYF
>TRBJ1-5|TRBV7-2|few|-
TGTGCCAGCAGCTTTGGGCACCCGGAGCAGCCCCAGCATTTT
CASSFGHPEQPQHF
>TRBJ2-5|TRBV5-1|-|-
TGCGCCAGCAGTTGGGAGCCCCAAGAGACCCAGTACTTC
CASSWEPQETQYF
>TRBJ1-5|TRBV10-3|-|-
TGTGCCACCGGCCCAGGGAATCAGCCCCAGCATTTT
CATGPGNQPQHF
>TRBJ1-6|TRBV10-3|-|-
TGTGCCAGCTCCGAAGGGGTGGGAGGCTCACCCCTCCACTTT
CASSEGVGGSPLHF
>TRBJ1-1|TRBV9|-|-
TGTGCCAGCAGCGTAGTACCCGTTGGGGCTACTGAAGCTTTCTTT
CASSVVPVGATEAFF
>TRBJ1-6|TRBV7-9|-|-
TGTGCCAGCAGCAAGGACGGGCAGGGGAGACCTAATTCACCCCTCCACTTT
CASSKDGQGRPNSPLHF
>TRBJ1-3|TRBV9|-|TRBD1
TGTGCCAGCAGCGTAGGGGAGGGGGCAGCGAACACCATATATTTT
CASSVGEGAANTIYF